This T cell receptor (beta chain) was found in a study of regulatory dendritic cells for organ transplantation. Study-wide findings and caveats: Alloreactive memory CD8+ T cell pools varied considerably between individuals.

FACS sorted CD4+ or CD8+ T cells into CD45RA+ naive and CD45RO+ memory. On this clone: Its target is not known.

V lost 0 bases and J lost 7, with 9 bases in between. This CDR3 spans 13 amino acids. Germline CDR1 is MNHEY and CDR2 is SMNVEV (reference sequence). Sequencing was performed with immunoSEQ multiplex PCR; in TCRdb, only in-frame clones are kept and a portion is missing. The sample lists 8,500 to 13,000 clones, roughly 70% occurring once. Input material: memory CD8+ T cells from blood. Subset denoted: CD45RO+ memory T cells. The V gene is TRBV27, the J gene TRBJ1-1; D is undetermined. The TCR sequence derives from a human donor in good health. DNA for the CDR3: TGTGCCAGCAGTTTATCTACGGCGGTTGAAGCTTTCTTT. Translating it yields CASSLSTAVEAFF.